The text below deals with one T cell receptor (beta chain). V lost 3 bases and J 8 bases, leaving 14 bases between the germline ends. The CDR3 consists of 14 residues. The V gene's germline CDR1 is SGHVS and CDR2 FQNEAQ. An input of about 0.45 to 1 ug of RNA was subjected to reverse transcription using random hexamers. TCRdb itself ran the immunoSEQ multiplex PCR reads through MiXCR, one entry per CDR3 protein. The sample lists roughly 130,000 distinct CDR3 sequences, 90% to 95% occurring once. The data were obtained in a study of CD8 T cells in Susac syndrome. The source of this sequence is a human donor with multiple sclerosis. J is TRBJ2-1 and V is TRBV7-8, with D maybe TRBD2 (5 bases). Source material: CD4+ T cells from PBMCs. The CDR3 protein is CASSLPSTGDEQFF. CDR3 nucleotides: TGTGCCAGCAGCTTGCCCTCTACCGGGGATGAGCAGTTCTTC.